Listed below are T cell receptor beta chains from one sample, sequenced in a study of blood T cell repertoires in COVID-19. TCRdb's table, derived via immunoSEQ multiplex PCR, lists solely in-frame clones and lacks some. The sample yields around 150,000 clones, over 80% seen once. Input material: peripheral blood. The receptors stem from a woman aged 80 or over with active or convalescent COVID-19. The CDR3 runs from the conserved cysteine through the conserved F or W. D genes are given only for firm matches. Clone size is stated in some rows and not others, as once, few, many or a class when expanded.

D gene: TRBD2
V gene: TRBV4-2
clone size: -
J gene: TRBJ2-1
CDR3 protein: CASSQLRGGYNEQFF
CDR3 DNA: TGTGCCAGCAGCCAATTGCGGGGGGGCTACAATGAGCAGTTCTTC

D gene: -
V gene: TRBV19
clone size: few
J gene: TRBJ2-2
CDR3 protein: CASSIDRWSGELFF
CDR3 DNA: TGTGCCAGTAGTATAGATCGGTGGTCCGGGGAGCTGTTTTTT

D gene: TRBD1
V gene: TRBV19
clone size: -
J gene: TRBJ1-2
CDR3 protein: CASRSVGTGGTDGYTF
CDR3 DNA: TGTGCCAGTAGGTCGGTAGGGACAGGGGGTACGGATGGCTACACCTTC

D gene: -
V gene: TRBV5-8
clone size: -
J gene: TRBJ1-1
CDR3 protein: CASSHGGGSGGTEAFF
CDR3 DNA: TGTGCCAGCAGCCATGGTGGGGGATCGGGGGGCACTGAAGCTTTCTTT

D gene: -
V gene: TRBV19
clone size: once
J gene: TRBJ1-3
CDR3 protein: CASRRQAGNTIYF
CDR3 DNA: TGTGCCAGTAGGCGACAGGCGGGAAACACCATATATTTT

D gene: -
V gene: TRBV27
clone size: few
J gene: TRBJ2-2
CDR3 protein: CASRGQSGGTGELFF
CDR3 DNA: TGTGCCAGCAGGGGGCAGTCAGGGGGGACCGGGGAGCTGTTTTTT

D gene: TRBD1
V gene: TRBV11-3
clone size: -
J gene: TRBJ1-5
CDR3 protein: CASRGRAGQVNQPQHF
CDR3 DNA: TGTGCCAGCAGGGGGAGAGCGGGACAGGTCAATCAGCCCCAGCATTTT

D gene: -
V gene: TRBV6-5
clone size: once
J gene: TRBJ1-2
CDR3 protein: CASSYSQGSNYGYTF
CDR3 DNA: TGTGCCAGCAGTTACTCGCAGGGCTCTAACTATGGCTACACCTTC

D gene: -
V gene: TRBV5-1
clone size: few
J gene: TRBJ1-4
CDR3 protein: CASSFGGATNEKLFF
CDR3 DNA: TGCGCCAGCAGCTTCGGCGGTGCAACTAATGAAAAACTGTTTTTT

D gene: TRBD1
V gene: TRBV18
clone size: -
J gene: TRBJ1-2
CDR3 protein: CASSREGGGYGYTF
CDR3 DNA: TGTGCCAGCTCACGAGAAGGGGGCGGATATGGCTACACCTTC

D gene: TRBD1
V gene: TRBV2
clone size: -
J gene: TRBJ1-6
CDR3 protein: CASSEEGLDRYSPLHF
CDR3 DNA: TGTGCCAGCAGTGAAGAGGGGCTGGACAGGTATTCACCCCTCCACTTT

D gene: -
V gene: TRBV7-2
clone size: -
J gene: TRBJ1-2
CDR3 protein: CASSFQGTRGYTF
CDR3 DNA: TGTGCCAGCAGCTTCCAGGGTACGCGCGGCTACACCTTC

D gene: -
V gene: TRBV10-1
clone size: -
J gene: TRBJ1-2
CDR3 protein: CASSPDRNYGYTF
CDR3 DNA: TGCGCCAGCAGTCCCGACAGGAACTATGGCTACACCTTC

D gene: TRBD2
V gene: TRBV18
clone size: -
J gene: TRBJ2-3
CDR3 protein: CASSTRTSGASTDTQYF
CDR3 DNA: TGTGCCAGCTCAACCCGGACTAGCGGGGCCAGCACAGATACGCAGTATTTT

D gene: TRBD1
V gene: TRBV6-2/TRBV6-3
clone size: -
J gene: TRBJ1-2
CDR3 protein: CASSFTLQGDGYTF
CDR3 DNA: TGTGCCAGCAGTTTCACCCTGCAGGGGGATGGCTACACCTTC

D gene: -
V gene: TRBV29-1
clone size: -
J gene: TRBJ2-3
CDR3 protein: CSVEPGGDTQYF
CDR3 DNA: TGCAGCGTTGAGCCGGGTGGGGATACGCAGTATTTT

D gene: -
V gene: TRBV18
clone size: -
J gene: TRBJ1-1
CDR3 protein: CASSNKGGDTEAFF
CDR3 DNA: TGTGCCAGCTCAAACAAAGGGGGGGACACTGAAGCTTTCTTT

D gene: TRBD1
V gene: TRBV27
clone size: -
J gene: TRBJ2-7
CDR3 protein: CASAGQGSYEQYF
CDR3 DNA: TGTGCCAGCGCGGGACAGGGGAGCTACGAGCAGTACTTC

D gene: -
V gene: TRBV19
clone size: -
J gene: TRBJ1-2
CDR3 protein: CASSIVGQNYGYTF
CDR3 DNA: TGTGCCAGTAGTATAGTGGGACAAAACTATGGCTACACCTTC

D gene: TRBD2
V gene: TRBV7-8
clone size: -
J gene: TRBJ2-3
CDR3 protein: CASSPSGTSTDTQYF
CDR3 DNA: TGTGCCAGCAGCCCCAGCGGGACTAGCACAGATACGCAGTATTTT

D gene: -
V gene: TRBV6-5
clone size: -
J gene: TRBJ1-3
CDR3 protein: CASSYSARLTGNTIYF
CDR3 DNA: TGTGCCAGCAGTTACTCGGCCAGATTAACTGGAAACACCATATATTTT

D gene: -
V gene: TRBV29-1
clone size: -
J gene: TRBJ2-5
CDR3 protein: CSALSQETQYF
CDR3 DNA: TGCAGCGCTCTTAGCCAAGAGACCCAGTACTTC

D gene: -
V gene: TRBV29-1
clone size: -
J gene: TRBJ2-1
CDR3 protein: CSVAGDEYNEQFF
CDR3 DNA: TGCAGCGTTGCGGGGGATGAGTACAATGAGCAGTTCTTC

D gene: TRBD1
V gene: TRBV2
clone size: few
J gene: TRBJ2-6
CDR3 protein: CASIPDRAGANVLTF
CDR3 DNA: TGTGCCAGCATCCCAGACAGGGCAGGGGCCAACGTCCTGACTTTC

D gene: -
V gene: TRBV19
clone size: -
J gene: TRBJ1-1
CDR3 protein: CASSTLEINSIGAFF
CDR3 DNA: TGTGCCAGTAGTACGCTCGAAATAAATAGTATTGGAGCTTTCTTT

D gene: -
V gene: TRBV7-9
clone size: -
J gene: TRBJ2-2
CDR3 protein: CASSLKQGHTGELFF
CDR3 DNA: TGTGCCAGCAGCTTAAAACAGGGTCACACCGGGGAGCTGTTTTTT

D gene: -
V gene: TRBV10-3
clone size: -
J gene: TRBJ1-1
CDR3 protein: CAISVGANTEAFF
CDR3 DNA: TGTGCCATCAGTGTTGGAGCGAACACTGAAGCTTTCTTT

D gene: -
V gene: TRBV3-1/TRBV3-2
clone size: -
J gene: TRBJ2-7
CDR3 protein: CASSQVAGQRYEQYF
CDR3 DNA: TGTGCCAGCAGCCAAGTTGCGGGACAGAGGTACGAGCAGTACTTC

D gene: TRBD1
V gene: TRBV29-1
clone size: -
J gene: TRBJ2-3
CDR3 protein: CSVGEGANTQYF
CDR3 DNA: TGCAGCGTTGGTGAGGGGGCGAATACGCAGTATTTT

D gene: TRBD1
V gene: TRBV2
clone size: -
J gene: TRBJ2-2
CDR3 protein: CASSRDRGSTGELFF
CDR3 DNA: TGTGCCAGCAGTAGGGACAGGGGGTCCACCGGGGAGCTGTTTTTT

D gene: TRBD2
V gene: TRBV30
clone size: -
J gene: TRBJ2-5
CDR3 protein: CAWSVRVLAGGQETQYF
CDR3 DNA: TGTGCCTGGAGTGTAAGGGTACTAGCGGGGGGTCAAGAGACCCAGTACTTC

D gene: -
V gene: TRBV5-1
clone size: -
J gene: TRBJ1-1
CDR3 protein: CASSPRQVKNTEAFF
CDR3 DNA: TGCGCCAGCAGCCCCCGACAGGTTAAGAACACTGAAGCTTTCTTT

D gene: TRBD1
V gene: TRBV28
clone size: -
J gene: TRBJ2-5
CDR3 protein: CASSPRTGGQETQYF
CDR3 DNA: TGTGCCAGCAGTCCAAGGACAGGGGGCCAAGAGACCCAGTACTTC

D gene: TRBD1
V gene: TRBV7-3
clone size: -
J gene: TRBJ2-3
CDR3 protein: CASSTGVADTQYF
CDR3 DNA: TGTGCCAGCAGTACAGGGGTGGCAGATACGCAGTATTTT

D gene: TRBD1
V gene: TRBV6-2/TRBV6-3
clone size: -
J gene: TRBJ1-5
CDR3 protein: CASSDRGAFNQPQHF
CDR3 DNA: TGTGCCAGCAGTGACAGGGGGGCCTTCAATCAGCCCCAGCATTTT

D gene: -
V gene: TRBV6-1
clone size: -
J gene: TRBJ1-2
CDR3 protein: CASSERVYGYTF
CDR3 DNA: TGTGCCAGCAGTGAAAGAGTCTATGGCTACACCTTC

D gene: TRBD2
V gene: TRBV30
clone size: -
J gene: TRBJ2-7
CDR3 protein: CAWRRTSGGVEQYF
CDR3 DNA: TGTGCCTGGAGACGGACTAGCGGGGGAGTAGAGCAGTACTTC

D gene: TRBD1
V gene: TRBV29-1
clone size: -
J gene: TRBJ2-1
CDR3 protein: CSVESRQGYNEQFF
CDR3 DNA: TGCAGCGTTGAGAGTAGACAGGGATACAATGAGCAGTTCTTC

D gene: TRBD2
V gene: TRBV7-2
clone size: -
J gene: TRBJ2-3
CDR3 protein: CASSLAPSGASTDTQYF
CDR3 DNA: TGTGCCAGCAGCTTAGCGCCTAGCGGGGCTAGCACAGATACGCAGTATTTT

D gene: TRBD1
V gene: TRBV6-5
clone size: -
J gene: TRBJ1-1
CDR3 protein: CATHRDSLNTEAFF
CDR3 DNA: TGTGCCACCCATAGGGACAGTCTGAACACTGAAGCTTTCTTT

D gene: TRBD1
V gene: TRBV19
clone size: once
J gene: TRBJ2-3
CDR3 protein: CASSIRQGLRTDTQYF
CDR3 DNA: TGTGCCAGTAGTATCAGACAGGGGTTGCGGACAGATACGCAGTATTTT

D gene: TRBD1
V gene: TRBV7-2
clone size: -
J gene: TRBJ2-7
CDR3 protein: CASKIGTGTIWEQYF
CDR3 DNA: TGTGCCAGCAAGATCGGGACAGGGACGATTTGGGAGCAGTACTTC